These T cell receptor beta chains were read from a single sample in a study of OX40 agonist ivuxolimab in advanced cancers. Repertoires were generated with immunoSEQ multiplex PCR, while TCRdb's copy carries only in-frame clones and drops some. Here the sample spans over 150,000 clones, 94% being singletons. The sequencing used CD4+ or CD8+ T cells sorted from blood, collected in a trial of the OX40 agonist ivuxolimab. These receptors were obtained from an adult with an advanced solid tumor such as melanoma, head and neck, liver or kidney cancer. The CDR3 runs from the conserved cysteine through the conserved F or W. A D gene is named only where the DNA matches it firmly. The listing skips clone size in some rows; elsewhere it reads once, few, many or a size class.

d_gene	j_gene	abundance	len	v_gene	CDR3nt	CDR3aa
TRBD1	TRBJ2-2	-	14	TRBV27	TGTGCCAGCAAACGGGACAGGGGGCCCGGGGAGCTGTTTTTT	CASKRDRGPGELFF
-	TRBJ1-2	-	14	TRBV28	TGTGCCAGCAGTCTACCAGGGGATTTCGATGGCTACACCTTC	CASSLPGDFDGYTF
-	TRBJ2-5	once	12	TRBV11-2	TGTGCCAGCAGCTCCGCTGGGGAGACCCAGTACTTC	CASSSAGETQYF
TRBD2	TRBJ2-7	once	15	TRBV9	TGTGCCAGCAGCGCGGGCGGACTAGCGGGTCGGGAGCAGTACTTC	CASSAGGLAGREQYF
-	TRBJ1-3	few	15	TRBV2	TGTGCCAGCAGTGAGACGGGGTTCTCTGGAAACACCATATATTTT	CASSETGFSGNTIYF
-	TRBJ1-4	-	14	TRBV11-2	TGTGCCAGCAGCTTACGGGGCTTCAATGAAAAACTGTTTTTT	CASSLRGFNEKLFF
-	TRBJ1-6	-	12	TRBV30	TGTGCCTGGAGCAGGGGAGGTTCACCCCTCCACTTT	CAWSRGGSPLHF
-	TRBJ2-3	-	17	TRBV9	TGTGCCAGCAGCCTCCGCCCGCGTCTAGAGGGAACAGATACGCAGTATTTT	CASSLRPRLEGTDTQYF
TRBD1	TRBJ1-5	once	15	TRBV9	TGTGCCAGCAGCCTGGGACAGGGGAGGAATCAGCCCCAGCATTTT	CASSLGQGRNQPQHF
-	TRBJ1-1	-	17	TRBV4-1	TGCGCCAGCAGCCACACCATGGATAGGGGGGCTGGCACTGAAGCTTTCTTT	CASSHTMDRGAGTEAFF
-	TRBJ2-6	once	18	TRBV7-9	TGTGCCAGCAGCTTATATCTCTCGTCACAGTCTGGGGCCAACGTCCTGACTTTC	CASSLYLSSQSGANVLTF
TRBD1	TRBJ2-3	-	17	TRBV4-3	TGCGCCAGCAGCCAAGATTTACGGACAGGGGGCAGAGATACGCAGTATTTT	CASSQDLRTGGRDTQYF
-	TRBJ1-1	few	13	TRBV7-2	TGTGCCAGCAGCTCGTATCCGAACACTGAAGCTTTCTTT	CASSSYPNTEAFF
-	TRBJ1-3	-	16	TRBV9	TGTGCCAGCAGCGTAAGTGGCACCCTCTCTGGAAACACCATATATTTT	CASSVSGTLSGNTIYF
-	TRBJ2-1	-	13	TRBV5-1	TGCGCCAGCAGCGTGACTGTTCCCAATGAGCAGTTCTTC	CASSVTVPNEQFF
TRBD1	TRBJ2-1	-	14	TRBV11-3	TGTGCCAGCAGCTCCGGACAGGCTTACAATGAGCAGTTCTTC	CASSSGQAYNEQFF
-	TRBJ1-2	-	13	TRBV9	TGTGCCAGCAGCGTAGATACAGGGTATGGCTACACCTTC	CASSVDTGYGYTF
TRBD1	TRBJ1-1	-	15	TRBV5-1	TGCGCCAGCAGCTTTGTCCAGGGGGCTGGTACTGAAGCTTTCTTT	CASSFVQGAGTEAFF
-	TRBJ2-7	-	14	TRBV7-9	TGTGCCAGCAATTCGGCAGGCCTCTCCTACGAGCAGTACTTC	CASNSAGLSYEQYF
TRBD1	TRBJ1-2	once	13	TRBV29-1	TGCAGCGTCGACGGGACAGGGGCCTATGGCTACACCTTC	CSVDGTGAYGYTF
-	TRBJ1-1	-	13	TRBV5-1	TGCGCCAGCAGCTTGATGGGGAACACTGAAGCTTTCTTT	CASSLMGNTEAFF
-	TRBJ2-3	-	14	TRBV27	TGTGCCAGCAGCGGGGATTGGCCTACAGATACGCAGTATTTT	CASSGDWPTDTQYF
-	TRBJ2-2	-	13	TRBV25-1	TGTGCCAGCAGTCTTTTACAGTCCGGGGAGCTGTTTTTT	CASSLLQSGELFF
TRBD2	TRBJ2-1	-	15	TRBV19	TGTGCCAGTAGGATGGCGGGAGGGCCATGGAATGAGCAGTTCTTC	CASRMAGGPWNEQFF
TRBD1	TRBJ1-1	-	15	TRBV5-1	TGCGCCAGCAGCCTGACAGGGGTGGGGAACACTGAAGCTTTCTTT	CASSLTGVGNTEAFF
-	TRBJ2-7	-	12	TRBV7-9	TGTGCCAGCAGCTCGGGACGCCCGACGGGGGACTTC	CASSSGRPTGDF
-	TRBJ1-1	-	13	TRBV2	TGTGCCAGCAGTGATTGGGGGAACACTGAAGCTTTCTTT	CASSDWGNTEAFF
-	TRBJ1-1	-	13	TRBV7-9	TGTGCCAGCAGCTTGAGGGGGAGCGCTGAAGCTTTCTTT	CASSLRGSAEAFF
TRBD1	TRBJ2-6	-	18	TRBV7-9	TGTGCCAGCAGGGATCCGGACAGGGATCCTTATGGGGCCAACGTCCTGACTTTC	CASRDPDRDPYGANVLTF
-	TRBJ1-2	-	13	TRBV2	TGTGCCAGCGCAGGGCTAACTAACTATGGCTACACCTTC	CASAGLTNYGYTF
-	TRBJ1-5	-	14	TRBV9	TGTGCCAGCAGCGACGGTCGTAGCGCTCAGCCCCAGCATTTT	CASSDGRSAQPQHF
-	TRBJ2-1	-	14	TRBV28	TGTGCCAGCATCAGCGACAGCTCCTACAATGAGCAGTTCTTC	CASISDSSYNEQFF
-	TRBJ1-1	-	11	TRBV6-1	TGTGCCAGCAGTTACCCGAGGTCCCTTACCTTT	CASSYPRSLTF
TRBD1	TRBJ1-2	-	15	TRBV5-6	TGTGCCAGCAGCCTCCGGGACAGGGGTAGCTATGGCTACACCTTC	CASSLRDRGSYGYTF
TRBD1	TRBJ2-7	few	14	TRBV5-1	TGCGCCAGCAGCTTGGCAGGACAGGGTCGCGAGCAGTACTTC	CASSLAGQGREQYF
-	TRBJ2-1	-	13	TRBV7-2	TGTGCCAGCAGCCGGGGGCACGGCAATGAGCAGTTCTTC	CASSRGHGNEQFF
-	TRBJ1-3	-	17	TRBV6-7	TGTGCCAGCAGTTACCGTTTCGGGGTTCTCTCTGGAAACACCATATATTTT	CASSYRFGVLSGNTIYF
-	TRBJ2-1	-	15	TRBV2	TGTGCCAGCAGTGAAGGGCGGGTCTCCTACAATGAGCAGTTCTTC	CASSEGRVSYNEQFF
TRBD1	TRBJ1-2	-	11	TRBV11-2	TGTGCCGGGACAGGGGACTATGGCTACACCTTC	CAGTGDYGYTF
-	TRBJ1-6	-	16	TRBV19	TGTGCCAGTAGTATAGAAGGGGGATTCGGTAATTCACCCCTCCACTTT	CASSIEGGFGNSPLHF
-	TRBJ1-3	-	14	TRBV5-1	TGCGCCAGCAGCCCCCAGGGCCCTGGAAACACCATATATTTT	CASSPQGPGNTIYF
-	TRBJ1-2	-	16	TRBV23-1	TGCGCCAGCAGTCATATCATGGGGGCCCCGGACTATGGCTACACCTTC	CASSHIMGAPDYGYTF
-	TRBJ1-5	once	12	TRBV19	TGTGCCAGTAGGGGCAGCAATCAGCCCCAGCATTTT	CASRGSNQPQHF
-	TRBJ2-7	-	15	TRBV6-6	TGTGCCAGCAGTAAGGGGACCCGGGTCCTGTACGAGCAGTACTTC	CASSKGTRVLYEQYF
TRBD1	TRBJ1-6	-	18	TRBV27	TGTGCCAGCACCGGGACAGGACTGCTGAGCTCCTATAATTCACCCCTCCACTTT	CASTGTGLLSSYNSPLHF
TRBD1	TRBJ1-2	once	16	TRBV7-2	TGTGCCACCACCGTTATGGGTGGGCAGGGGGGATATGGCTACACCTTC	CATTVMGGQGGYGYTF
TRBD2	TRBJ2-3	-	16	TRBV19	TGTGCCAGTACCGGGGGACTAGCGGGGACCACAGATACGCAGTATTTT	CASTGGLAGTTDTQYF
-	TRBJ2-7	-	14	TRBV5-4	TGTGCCAGCAGCCCGTATACTGGCTCCTACGAGCAGTACTTC	CASSPYTGSYEQYF
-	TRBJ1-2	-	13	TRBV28	TGTGCCAGCAGTTTAAGGGTAGTCTATGGCTACACCTTC	CASSLRVVYGYTF
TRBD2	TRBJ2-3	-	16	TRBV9	TGTGCCAGCAGCGTGCGACTAGCGGGAGTGGCAGATACGCAGTATTTT	CASSVRLAGVADTQYF
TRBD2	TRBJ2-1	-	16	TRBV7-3	TGTGCCAGCAGCTTAACGAGGACTAGCGCCTCCCATGAGCAGTTCTTC	CASSLTRTSASHEQFF
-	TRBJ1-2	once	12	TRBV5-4	TGTGCCAGCAGCAGCGACAGCTATGGCTACACCTTC	CASSSDSYGYTF
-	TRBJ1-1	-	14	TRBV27	TGTGCCAGCAGTGCGGTCGTGACGAACACTGAAGCTTTCTTT	CASSAVVTNTEAFF
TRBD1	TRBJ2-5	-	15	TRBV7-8	TGTGCCAGCAGAAAGGACAGGGGGATTCAAGAGACCCAGTACTTC	CASRKDRGIQETQYF